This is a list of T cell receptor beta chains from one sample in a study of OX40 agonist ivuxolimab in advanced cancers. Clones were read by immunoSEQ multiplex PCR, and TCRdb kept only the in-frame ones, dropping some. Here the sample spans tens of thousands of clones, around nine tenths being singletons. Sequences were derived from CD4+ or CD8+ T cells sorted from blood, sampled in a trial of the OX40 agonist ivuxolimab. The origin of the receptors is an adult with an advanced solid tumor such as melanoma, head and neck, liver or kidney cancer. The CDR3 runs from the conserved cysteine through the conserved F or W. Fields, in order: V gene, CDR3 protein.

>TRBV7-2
CASSLGTEAFF
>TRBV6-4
CASSDSASGEQYF
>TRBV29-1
CSVYGLAGGRRYEQYF
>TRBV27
CASSSLEVVVEQFF
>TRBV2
CASSPGLAGFNEQFF
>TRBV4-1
CASSPVRQTTNEKLFF
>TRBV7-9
CASSLGQGNTEAFF
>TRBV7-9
CASSPGVYGYTF
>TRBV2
CASTGTDYYGYTF
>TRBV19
CASSHRDGSYEQYF
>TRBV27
CASSLRSYPAEQYF
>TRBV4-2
CASSQAFSAIFEAFF
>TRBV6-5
CASSYSGGLATEAFF
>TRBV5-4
CASSPLPGRSVYYGYTF